What follows is one T cell receptor (beta chain) and its context. This clonotype was detected ten times or more. There is no known antigen for this receptor. It has no much larger one-base neighbor in the sample; base qualities were not kept. The junction carries 11 bases between V and J, which are trimmed by 6 bases and 2 bases respectively. The germline V gene sets CDR1 to SNHLY and CDR2 to FYNNEI. Taken from cysteine to phenylalanine, the CDR3 has 15 residues. Only the CDR3 DNA stays, 45 bases, in frame from base 1. This specimen comes from a study of low-dose radiotherapy and immunotherapy resistance in tumors (dated by TCRdb to between 2021 and 2024). Regarding the study in general: Cohort 1 received 0.5 Gy per fraction every 2 weeks, with a prescribed total PTV dose of 6.5 Gy. Every two weeks, patients got intravenous cyclophosphamide at 200 mg/m2, given one day ahead of each radiation and immunotherapy administration. The trial did not randomize participants into treatment groups. Patients were given nivolumab as a 240 mg flat dose every two weeks and ipilimumab at 1 mg/kg every six weeks, with both drugs delivered intravenously. Starting on cycle 1 day 1, patients took 300 mg of aspirin by mouth once daily for four cycles. Cohort 2 received 1 Gy per fraction every two weeks, with a total of 13 Gy over 26 weeks. Eight patients were included in the translational analysis, namely three from the first dose cohort plus the first five from the second dose cohort.

Interpreted using the paper, the time point label stands for: after trial treatment. According to the study, the label for this sample's treatment or condition signals: LDRT plus nivolumab, ipilimumab, low-dose cyclophosphamide and aspirin (RACIN trial). Donors were enrolled in RACIN, a single-arm phase I dose-escalation trial combining nivolumab, ipilimumab, aspirin, low-dose cyclophosphamide and low-dose radiotherapy. To be eligible, a patient needed to have an advanced solid tumor that was TIL-negative. TCRdb lists the instrument as Illumina HiSeq 2500. First-strand cDNA was synthesized using Superscript III and a set of TRAV- and TRBV-specific primers, so that both TCRalpha and TCRbeta chains were covered. A roughly 22-cycle PCR with Phusion amplified the TCRs, pairing a constant-region primer with the adapter that was attached to the V primers. The MessageAmp II aRNA Amplification Kit was used to amplify the isolated mRNA, with in vitro transcription run for about 15 hours at 37 degrees C. The Dynabeads mRNA DIRECT Purification Kit was used to isolate mRNA for TCR sequencing. Indexed Illumina adapters were added in a second Phusion PCR of around 27 cycles, and the PCR products were purified with AMPure XP beads. The published analysis was carried out like this. Using custom Perl scripts, TCR sequences encoding the same protein were pooled, out-of-frame sequences were removed, and the abundance of each clonotype was computed. Any TCR sequence supported by only a single read was excluded from analysis. Shannon entropy, Gini index, clonality, richness, and the frequency of TCRs shared between repertoires were included as repertoire metrics. TCRdb itself trimmed the public reads at Q25 with fastp, ran MiXCR and retained productive beta chains. Rows with a matching CDR3 protein are joined into one entry that keeps the most common DNA and genes. The V and J calls were not made by the authors but by TCRdb's processing. The sample includes under 95,000 distinct CDR3 sequences, with 15% to 20% observed a single time. About 1.3% of the sample comes from the top ten.

This TCR was sampled from a male donor with prostate cancer. Sample: PBMCs, taken after low-dose radiotherapy plus immunotherapy. Recombination linked TRBV2 to TRBJ2-6; a weak D assignment points to TRBD1 (6 bases agree). The CDR3 has the sequence CASRDRPAGANVLTF. The DNA is TGTGCCAGCAGAGACAGGCCTGCTGGGGCCAACGTCCTGACTTTC.